This T cell receptor beta chain came from a study of T-cell memory formation after mild COVID-19. Findings and limits, study-wide: Contracting clones from day 15 to 85 showed balanced CD4/CD8; later expanders favored CD4+.

CDR1 is SGHDT and CDR2 is YYEEEE in the germline V gene. CDR3 length: 14 residues. The V end was cut by 4 bases, the J end by 4 bases, with 14 bases between. As regards this clonotype: Its matching antigen is unknown.

It was 5'RACE with constant-segment primers that produced the TCR alpha and TCR beta cDNA libraries, which carried sample barcodes and UMIs. TCRdb used MiXCR to reprocess the 5' RACE reads, holding one entry per CDR3 protein. Of a few hundred thousand distinct CDR3 sequences in the sample, approximately 10% were seen once. The TCR was taken from a man younger than 35 who had mild COVID-19 (a few samples of this study predate the infection). Cell type and time point are not known. Material: PBMCs or a T cell subset sorted from them (not recorded which). The V call is TRBV5-6, the J call TRBJ2-5, with TRBD2 as a possible D gene (6 bases). The CDR3 DNA is TGTGCCAGCAGCAGTCTCCAGGGAGGAGAGACCCAGTACTTC. It is translated as CASSSLQGGETQYF.